This T cell receptor (beta chain) was identified during a study of T cells in Graves' hyperthyroidism and ophthalmopathy. Overall study findings and caveats: A model of 13 V-J features distinguished ophthalmopathy from stable hyperthyroidism.

This clonotype was detected ten times or more. Its antigen is currently unknown. Amplification yielded TCR beta CDR3 regions, with RNA transcripts as the source. First-round RT-PCR targeting the TCR CDR3 was performed with the HTBI primer set. MiXCR, run by TCRdb on the multiplex PCR reads, gives a single entry per CDR3 protein. The sample yields more than 500,000 distinct CDR3 sequences, about 16% seen once. Fresh peripheral blood, 7.5 to 10 ml of it, supplied the PBMCs. What was sequenced was blood. The origin of this receptor is a woman between 25 and 40 years old with Graves' ophthalmopathy.

The CDR3 region has the DNA TGTGCCAGCTCACCACTGTCGCTAGCGGGGACACATACGCAGTATTTT. This translates into CASSPLSLAGTHTQYF. V is TRBV18 and J is TRBJ2-3; 9 positions match TRBD2. This CDR3 contains 16 residues. V shed 1 base and J 7 bases; nucleotides not matched to a gene: 9. Germline V gives CDR1 KGHSH, CDR2 LQKENI.